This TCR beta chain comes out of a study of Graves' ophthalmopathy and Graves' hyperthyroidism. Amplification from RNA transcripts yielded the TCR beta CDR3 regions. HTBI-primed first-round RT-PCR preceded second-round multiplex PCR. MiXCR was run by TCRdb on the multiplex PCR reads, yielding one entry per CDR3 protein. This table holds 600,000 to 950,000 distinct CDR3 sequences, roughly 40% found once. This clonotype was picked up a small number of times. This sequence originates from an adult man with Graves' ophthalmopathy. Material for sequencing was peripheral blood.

CDR3 amino acids: CASRVTGGIAEAFF. For the CDR3, the DNA is TGTGCCAGTAGGGTGACAGGGGGCATCGCTGAAGCTTTCTTT. The chain joins TRBV19 to TRBJ1-1; 10 nucleotides agree with TRBD1. The CDR3 is 14 residues long. V was clipped by 6 bases and J by 6 bases; unmatched bases: 7. In germline, CDR1 is LNHDA, CDR2 SQIVND (reference sequence).